The rows below give T cell receptor beta chains drawn from one sample of a study of blood T cells in healthy people across ages. Each CDR3 protein gets one entry after TCRdb re-called the 5' RACE reads with MiXCR. The repertoire includes 780,000 or so distinct CDR3 sequences, around 25% of them detected once, and more than 3% sits in the top ten. In addition, the sample was reused for a study of T cells of mothers and their children.

The sample was blood. The receptors were sampled from a boy aged 5-17 years in good health. Each CDR3 is given with its conserved first and last residue. Each record gives: D gene, V gene, J gene, clone size, CDR3 protein, CDR3 DNA. The D gene is left open where the match is weak. Not every row has a clone size; where given, it reads once, few, many or a size class.

d_call: -
v_call: TRBV7-2
j_call: TRBJ2-7
clone_size: -
cdr3_aa: CASSEGGAYEQYF
cdr3_nt: TGTGCCAGCAGCGAGGGGGGAGCCTACGAGCAGTACTTC

d_call: -
v_call: TRBV7-8
j_call: TRBJ1-1
clone_size: -
cdr3_aa: CASSLGRRTDIWAFF
cdr3_nt: TGTGCCAGCAGCTTAGGTCGTAGGACTGATATTTGGGCTTTCTTT

d_call: -
v_call: TRBV2
j_call: TRBJ2-7
clone_size: few
cdr3_aa: CASRGRLQAYEQYF
cdr3_nt: TGTGCCAGCAGGGGACGACTACAAGCCTACGAGCAGTACTTC

d_call: -
v_call: TRBV7-8
j_call: TRBJ1-4
clone_size: few
cdr3_aa: CASSLNREGKLFF
cdr3_nt: TGTGCCAGCAGCTTAAACAGGGAGGGTAAACTGTTTTTT

d_call: -
v_call: TRBV11-2
j_call: TRBJ1-2
clone_size: -
cdr3_aa: CASSLGGARGYTF
cdr3_nt: TGTGCCAGCAGCCTGGGGGGGGCGCGCGGCTACACCTTC

d_call: -
v_call: TRBV18
j_call: TRBJ2-5
clone_size: few
cdr3_aa: CASSPLQAQQETQYF
cdr3_nt: TGTGCCAGCTCACCCCTACAGGCCCAGCAAGAGACCCAGTACTTC

d_call: TRBD2
v_call: TRBV5-1
j_call: TRBJ2-3
clone_size: few
cdr3_aa: CASRPIAGSTDTQYF
cdr3_nt: TGCGCCAGCAGACCAATAGCGGGTAGCACAGATACGCAGTATTTT

d_call: -
v_call: TRBV7-2
j_call: TRBJ2-5
clone_size: -
cdr3_aa: CASLKEAYQETQYF
cdr3_nt: TGTGCCAGCCTCAAGGAGGCATATCAAGAGACCCAGTACTTC

d_call: -
v_call: TRBV11-2
j_call: TRBJ2-1
clone_size: once
cdr3_aa: CASSLERIQFF
cdr3_nt: TGTGCCAGCAGTCTAGAGCGAATCCAGTTCTTC

d_call: -
v_call: TRBV29-1
j_call: TRBJ2-1
clone_size: few
cdr3_aa: CSVEMFGREQFF
cdr3_nt: TGCAGCGTTGAAATGTTTGGTCGGGAGCAGTTCTTC

d_call: -
v_call: TRBV6-1
j_call: TRBJ1-1
clone_size: -
cdr3_aa: CASSGGDSTEAFF
cdr3_nt: TGTGCCAGCAGCGGAGGGGATAGCACTGAAGCTTTCTTT

d_call: TRBD2
v_call: TRBV29-1
j_call: TRBJ2-6
clone_size: -
cdr3_aa: CSVEDSGRAGAGANVLTF
cdr3_nt: TGCAGCGTTGAAGATAGCGGGAGGGCCGGCGCTGGGGCCAACGTCCTGACTTTC

d_call: TRBD1
v_call: TRBV7-3
j_call: TRBJ2-5
clone_size: -
cdr3_aa: CASSKGQGFEEETQYF
cdr3_nt: TGTGCCAGCAGCAAAGGACAGGGATTCGAGGAAGAGACCCAGTACTTC

d_call: TRBD2
v_call: TRBV6-2/TRBV6-3
j_call: TRBJ2-7
clone_size: few
cdr3_aa: CASSYRDWSGGFEIHEQYF
cdr3_nt: TGTGCCAGCAGTTACCGCGATTGGTCCGGGGGGTTTGAGATCCACGAGCAGTACTTC

d_call: -
v_call: TRBV6-2/TRBV6-3
j_call: TRBJ1-5
clone_size: few
cdr3_aa: CASSYQSDQPQHF
cdr3_nt: TGTGCCAGCAGTTATCAGTCGGATCAGCCCCAGCATTTT

d_call: -
v_call: TRBV20-1
j_call: TRBJ2-7
clone_size: few
cdr3_aa: CSARGRLVNYEQYF
cdr3_nt: TGCAGTGCTAGAGGGCGGCTAGTAAACTACGAGCAGTACTTC

d_call: -
v_call: TRBV28
j_call: TRBJ2-7
clone_size: many
cdr3_aa: CASSQDSVSYEQYF
cdr3_nt: TGTGCCAGCAGTCAGGACAGCGTATCCTACGAGCAGTACTTC

d_call: -
v_call: TRBV12-3/TRBV12-4
j_call: TRBJ1-2
clone_size: -
cdr3_aa: CAIIRDRDFSYTF
cdr3_nt: TGTGCCATCATCCGGGACCGCGACTTCAGCTACACCTTC

d_call: TRBD1
v_call: TRBV14
j_call: TRBJ2-1
clone_size: -
cdr3_aa: CASSQADRVGEQFF
cdr3_nt: TGTGCCAGCAGCCAAGCCGACAGGGTGGGTGAGCAGTTCTTC

d_call: -
v_call: TRBV5-5
j_call: TRBJ1-2
clone_size: many
cdr3_aa: CASSLAKTGTVGYTF
cdr3_nt: TGTGCCAGCAGCTTGGCGAAAACAGGGACGGTTGGCTACACCTTC

d_call: -
v_call: TRBV20-1
j_call: TRBJ2-3
clone_size: few
cdr3_aa: CSLDQHTDTQYF
cdr3_nt: TGCAGCCTGGACCAGCACACAGATACGCAGTATTTT

d_call: -
v_call: TRBV4-2
j_call: TRBJ2-1
clone_size: -
cdr3_aa: CASRGGGNNEQFF
cdr3_nt: TGTGCCAGCAGGGGGGGCGGAAACAATGAGCAGTTCTTC

d_call: -
v_call: TRBV20-1
j_call: TRBJ2-3
clone_size: -
cdr3_aa: CSVRDSRVLDTQYF
cdr3_nt: TGCAGTGTACGGGACTCAAGAGTTCTGGATACGCAGTATTTT

d_call: -
v_call: TRBV12-5
j_call: TRBJ2-1
clone_size: few
cdr3_aa: CASGLVNPGSYNEQFF
cdr3_nt: TGTGCTAGTGGTTTGGTAAACCCCGGCTCTTACAATGAGCAGTTCTTC

d_call: -
v_call: TRBV5-5
j_call: TRBJ1-1
clone_size: -
cdr3_aa: CASSRGRTTEAFF
cdr3_nt: TGTGCCAGCAGTCGAGGGAGGACCACTGAAGCTTTCTTT

d_call: -
v_call: TRBV27
j_call: TRBJ1-4
clone_size: -
cdr3_aa: CASSLGVGYEKLFF
cdr3_nt: TGTGCCAGCAGCCTAGGGGTAGGATATGAAAAACTGTTTTTT

d_call: -
v_call: TRBV3-1
j_call: TRBJ2-1
clone_size: few
cdr3_aa: CAVAGDTYNEQFF
cdr3_nt: TGTGCCGTGGCAGGGGACACCTACAATGAGCAGTTCTTC

d_call: TRBD2
v_call: TRBV12-3/TRBV12-4
j_call: TRBJ2-5
clone_size: -
cdr3_aa: CASSTSGRKEETQYF
cdr3_nt: TGTGCCAGCAGTACTAGCGGGAGGAAAGAAGAGACCCAGTACTTC

d_call: -
v_call: TRBV13
j_call: TRBJ2-1
clone_size: -
cdr3_aa: CASSLRAGTYNEQFF
cdr3_nt: TGTGCCAGCAGCTTACGCGCGGGGACCTACAATGAGCAGTTCTTC

d_call: TRBD2
v_call: TRBV28
j_call: TRBJ2-5
clone_size: few
cdr3_aa: CASTSPGGGEETQYF
cdr3_nt: TGTGCCAGCACCTCTCCCGGGGGAGGGGAAGAGACCCAGTACTTC

d_call: -
v_call: TRBV2
j_call: TRBJ2-1
clone_size: many
cdr3_aa: CASSRLYNEQFF
cdr3_nt: TGTGCCAGCAGCCGACTTTACAATGAGCAGTTCTTC

d_call: TRBD2
v_call: TRBV4-1
j_call: TRBJ2-3
clone_size: -
cdr3_aa: CASSQEQGTSGVIDTQYF
cdr3_nt: TGCGCCAGCAGCCAAGAACAAGGGACTAGCGGGGTGATAGATACGCAGTATTTT

d_call: TRBD1
v_call: TRBV6-6
j_call: TRBJ2-5
clone_size: -
cdr3_aa: CASRPGQGSETQYF
cdr3_nt: TGTGCCAGCAGACCCGGACAGGGTTCGGAGACCCAGTACTTC

d_call: TRBD2
v_call: TRBV7-2
j_call: TRBJ2-2
clone_size: few
cdr3_aa: CASSRGTSETGELFF
cdr3_nt: TGTGCCAGCAGCCGGGGGACTAGCGAAACCGGGGAGCTGTTTTTT

d_call: -
v_call: TRBV4-3
j_call: TRBJ2-7
clone_size: few
cdr3_aa: CASSQEYTYEQYF
cdr3_nt: TGCGCCAGCAGCCAAGAGTATACCTACGAGCAGTACTTC

d_call: -
v_call: TRBV27
j_call: TRBJ1-2
clone_size: few
cdr3_aa: CASSSRDVRGNYGYTF
cdr3_nt: TGTGCCAGCAGTTCCCGGGACGTCCGCGGTAACTATGGCTACACCTTC

d_call: TRBD1
v_call: TRBV29-1
j_call: TRBJ2-1
clone_size: -
cdr3_aa: CSVETPQGAGEQFF
cdr3_nt: TGCAGCGTTGAGACGCCACAGGGGGCAGGGGAGCAGTTCTTC

d_call: -
v_call: TRBV29-1
j_call: TRBJ2-3
clone_size: -
cdr3_aa: CSGDTDTQYF
cdr3_nt: TGCAGCGGAGACACAGATACGCAGTATTTT

d_call: -
v_call: TRBV25-1
j_call: TRBJ2-5
clone_size: -
cdr3_aa: CASSDYLGGPETQYF
cdr3_nt: TGTGCCAGCTCGGATTACTTGGGGGGGCCGGAGACCCAGTACTTC

d_call: -
v_call: TRBV29-1
j_call: TRBJ1-1
clone_size: -
cdr3_aa: CSVEDWGQTEAFF
cdr3_nt: TGCAGCGTTGAAGATTGGGGTCAGACTGAAGCTTTCTTT

d_call: -
v_call: TRBV27
j_call: TRBJ2-1
clone_size: -
cdr3_aa: CASSLSSAASYNEQFF
cdr3_nt: TGTGCCAGCAGTTTATCTTCGGCGGCCTCCTACAATGAGCAGTTCTTC

d_call: -
v_call: TRBV9
j_call: TRBJ2-5
clone_size: few
cdr3_aa: CASSVGGLEGETQYF
cdr3_nt: TGTGCCAGCAGCGTAGGAGGCCTAGAGGGGGAGACCCAGTACTTC

d_call: -
v_call: TRBV28
j_call: TRBJ2-1
clone_size: few
cdr3_aa: CASLGTGASSCNEQFF
cdr3_nt: TGTGCCAGCCTTGGGACGGGCGCTAGCTCCTGCAATGAGCAGTTCTTC

d_call: TRBD1
v_call: TRBV7-9
j_call: TRBJ2-7
clone_size: -
cdr3_aa: CASSPRQLDRAYEQYF
cdr3_nt: TGTGCCAGCAGCCCCCGACAGTTAGACAGGGCCTACGAGCAGTACTTC

d_call: TRBD1
v_call: TRBV4-3
j_call: TRBJ2-5
clone_size: once
cdr3_aa: CASSHHRGETQYF
cdr3_nt: TGCGCCAGCAGCCACCACAGGGGTGAGACCCAGTACTTC

d_call: -
v_call: TRBV20-1
j_call: TRBJ2-3
clone_size: -
cdr3_aa: CSARRGALSDTQYF
cdr3_nt: TGCAGTGCTAGACGGGGGGCCTTGTCTGATACGCAGTATTTT

d_call: -
v_call: TRBV2
j_call: TRBJ1-2
clone_size: -
cdr3_aa: CASSVRAGADYGYTF
cdr3_nt: TGTGCCAGCAGTGTCCGGGCAGGGGCGGACTATGGCTACACCTTC

d_call: -
v_call: TRBV20-1
j_call: TRBJ1-1
clone_size: few
cdr3_aa: CSARDYRVTEAFF
cdr3_nt: TGCAGTGCTAGGGACTATCGAGTGACTGAAGCTTTCTTT

d_call: -
v_call: TRBV18
j_call: TRBJ1-5
clone_size: -
cdr3_aa: CASSPGLGNQPQHF
cdr3_nt: TGTGCCAGCTCACCAGGGTTGGGCAATCAGCCCCAGCATTTT

d_call: -
v_call: TRBV15
j_call: TRBJ1-2
clone_size: -
cdr3_aa: CATSRDEGVRYGYTF
cdr3_nt: TGTGCCACCAGCAGAGATGAAGGGGTTCGGTATGGCTACACCTTC

d_call: TRBD2
v_call: TRBV11-2
j_call: TRBJ2-1
clone_size: -
cdr3_aa: CASSPRRALLAGGSYNEQFF
cdr3_nt: TGTGCCAGCAGCCCCCGACGGGCTCTTCTAGCGGGGGGCTCCTACAATGAGCAGTTCTTC

d_call: -
v_call: TRBV28
j_call: TRBJ1-4
clone_size: -
cdr3_aa: CASSSTTSGKRLHEKLFF
cdr3_nt: TGTGCCAGCAGTTCTACCACCTCGGGAAAGAGGCTGCATGAAAAACTGTTTTTT

d_call: -
v_call: TRBV18
j_call: TRBJ2-7
clone_size: few
cdr3_aa: CASSQKYEQYF
cdr3_nt: TGTGCCAGCTCACAGAAATACGAGCAGTACTTC

d_call: TRBD2
v_call: TRBV5-1
j_call: TRBJ2-7
clone_size: few
cdr3_aa: CASSPGLAGGRYSYEQYF
cdr3_nt: TGCGCCAGCAGCCCGGGACTAGCGGGGGGCCGCTACTCCTACGAGCAGTACTTC

d_call: TRBD1
v_call: TRBV6-1
j_call: TRBJ2-6
clone_size: -
cdr3_aa: CASSRRQGSPGANVLTF
cdr3_nt: TGTGCCAGCAGTCGCCGACAGGGCTCGCCTGGGGCCAACGTCCTGACTTTC